This TCR beta chain was found in a study of patients and donors after allogeneic stem cell transplantation. One entry per CDR3 protein, called by TCRdb with MiXCR from the RT-PCR reads. This sample has more than 850,000 distinct CDR3 sequences, with approximately 18% found just once. V was pared by 4 bases and J by 0 bases, with 12 bases between. Looked up from germline, CDR1 is SGHTA and CDR2 is FQGNSA. The CDR3 is made up of 16 amino acids. The receptor was isolated from a human donor who was either an allogeneic HSCT recipient or a stem cell or donor lymphocyte infusion donor (not recorded which). It is not recorded whose cells these are; they may come from a transplant donor. The specimen sequenced was blood, either unsorted or a sorted T cell fraction (not recorded which). The rearrangement joins TRBV7-2 to TRBJ2-2, with a possible D match to TRBD2 (6 bases). The CDR3 nucleotides are TGTGCCAGCAGCTCCAGACTAGTCGCGAACACCGGGGAGCTGTTTTTT. Its protein product is CASSSRLVANTGELFF.